These 26 T cell receptor beta chains were sequenced from one sample in a study of T-cell memory formation after mild COVID-19. A single record per CDR3 protein comes from TCRdb applying MiXCR to the 5' RACE reads. Here the sample spans under 50,000 distinct CDR3 sequences, 25% to 35% being singletons. The sample consisted of PBMCs or a T cell subset sorted from them (not recorded which). These receptor sequences come from a man between 18 and 35 years old who had mild COVID-19 (a few samples of this study predate the infection). Cell type and time point are not known.

This sequence joins TRBV9 and TRBJ1-4, with 7 bases aligning to TRBD1. The CDR3 length is 14 residues. Germline assignment: CDR1 SGDLS and CDR2 YYNGEE. The V and J ends lost 3 bases and 11 bases, in that order; junction bases with no gene match: 10. The CDR3 bases are TGTGCCAGCAGCGCAGACAGGGACGGAGGGAAACTGTTTTTT. Protein: CASSADRDGGKLFF.

This clonotype was found a few times. The chain has TRBV12-3 or TRBV12-4 and TRBJ2-2, with D uncertain. Deletions cut 6 bases from V and 5 bases from J, with 13 bases between. The CDR3 loop spans 14 amino acids. CDR3 nucleotides: TGTGCCAGCAGGGGGTCAAGGAAGACCGGGGAGCTGTTTTTT. This translates into CASRGSRKTGELFF.

The V and J genes are TRBV7-2 and TRBJ2-3, with D perhaps TRBD2 (6 bases). From germline, CDR1 is SGHTA and CDR2 FQGNSA. This CDR3 is 16 amino acids long. V lost 1 base, J lost 2 bases, and 13 bases lay in between. The CDR3, as DNA: TGTGCCAGCAGCTTAGTAGTGGGGGGTGACACAGATACGCAGTATTTT. Its translation: CASSLVVGGDTDTQYF. Together with reference TRBV7-2 and TRBJ2-3, the CDR3 gives the full variable domain: GAGVSQSPSNKVTEKGKDVELRCDPISGHTALYWYRQSLGQGLEFLIYFQGNSAPDKSGLPSDRFSAERTGGSVSTLTIQRTQQEDSAVYLCASSLVVGGDTDTQYFGPGTRLTVL.

The CDR3 sequence: CASSYAGENTGELFF. The CDR3 region has the DNA TGTGCCAGCAGTTACGCGGGGGAAAACACCGGGGAGCTGTTTTTT. The rearrangement joins TRBV6-6 to TRBJ2-2, with TRBD2 matching over 7 bases. Germline V gene data show CDR1 as MNHNY and CDR2 as SVGAGI (reference sequence). CDR3 length: 15 amino acids. The V gene end was trimmed by 2 bases and the J gene end by 2 bases; junction bases not matched to a gene: 2.

This clonotype appeared a few times. V usage is TRBV11-2 and J usage is TRBJ2-3; no clear D. Germline values: CDR1 SGHAT, CDR2 FQNNGV. CDR3 size: 17 residues. The ends were cut back, 2 bases at V and 1 base at J, with 16 bases in the middle. The CDR3 DNA reads as TGTGCCAGCAGCTTAAACTATTTTGAGAGGCGCACAGATACGCAGTATTTT. As protein: CASSLNYFERRTDTQYF. Combining the CDR3 with reference TRBV11-2 and TRBJ2-3 gives the whole variable domain EAGVAQSPRYKIIEKRQSVAFWCNPISGHATLYWYQQILGQGPKLLIQFQNNGVVDDSQLPKDRFSAERLKGVDSTLKIQPAKLEDSAVYLCASSLNYFERRTDTQYFGPGTRLTVL.

V gene TRBV7-9 combines with J gene TRBJ2-2; possible D gene TRBD1, 6 bases. Germline lookup yields CDR1 SEHNR and CDR2 FQNEAQ (reference sequence). CDR3 length: 15 amino acids. V was shortened by 4 bases and J by 8 bases, with 17 bases between the two germline ends. CDR3 sequence (DNA): TGTGCCAGCAGCTGGTCCGGGACACCCGGTGGGGAGCTGTTTTTT. As protein: CASSWSGTPGGELFF. Full variable domain (outside the CDR3, taken from reference TRBV7-9 and TRBJ2-2): DTGVSQNPRHKITKRGQNVTFRCDPISEHNRLYWYRQTLGQGPEFLTYFQNEAQLEKSRLLSDRFSAERPKGSFSTLEIQRTEQGDSAMYLCASSWSGTPGGELFFGEGSRLTVL.

CDR3 protein: CASSQEPEQETQYF. As DNA, the CDR3 is TGTGCCAGCAGCCAGGAGCCCGAACAAGAGACCCAGTACTTC. The rearrangement links TRBV9 to TRBJ2-5, with D unclear. The CDR3 has 14 amino acids. Trimming removed 4 bases from V and 2 bases from J, with 12 bases in between. Germline CDR1 is SGDLS and CDR2 is YYNGEE.

This clonotype has only a few counts. The chain uses TRBV2 and TRBJ2-2, with 8 nucleotides matching TRBD2. CDR1 is SNHLY and CDR2 is FYNNEI in the germline V gene. This CDR3 is built from 15 residues. Losses at the gene ends were 6 bases for V and 2 bases for J; bases not matched to a gene: 5. The CDR3 nucleotides read TGTGCCAGCAGCCCAACTAGCGGCAACACCGGGGAGCTGTTTTTT. It translates to CASSPTSGNTGELFF.

The chain carries TRBV5-1 and TRBJ1-1; a weak D match, TRBD1 (5 bases). V was pared by 3 bases and J by 7 bases, with 13 bases between. Looked up from germline, CDR1 is SGHRS and CDR2 is YFSETQ. This CDR3 comprises 13 residues. DNA of the CDR3: TGCGCCAGCAGCTACCGGGGAGGGGATGAAGCTTTCTTT. Protein: CASSYRGGDEAFF. The full variable domain, its missing parts supplied by reference TRBV5-1 and TRBJ1-1, is KAGVTQTPRYLIKTRGQQVTLSCSPISGHRSVSWYQQTPGQGLQFLFEYFSETQRNKGNFPGRFSGRQFSNSRSEMNVSTLELGDSALYLCASSYRGGDEAFFGQGTRLTVV.

This clonotype was picked up one time. This sequence joins TRBV5-1 and TRBJ1-1; TRBD1 matches at 7 bases. V shed 0 bases and J 5 bases; nucleotides not matched to a gene: 4. Germline CDR1 and CDR2: SGHRS and YFSETQ. The CDR3 covers 14 residues. CDR3 bases: TGCGCCAGCAGCTTGGCAGGGGGTGGGACTGAAGCTTTCTTT. This encodes CASSLAGGGTEAFF.

This chain uses TRBV6-5 with TRBJ1-1, with 9 positions matching TRBD1. Per germline, CDR1 MNHEY and CDR2 SVGAGI. V shed 1 base and J 4 bases; nucleotides not matched to a gene: 16. The CDR3 runs 19 residues. This chain's CDR3 is CASSYLPSVWTGETTEAFF. The CDR3 DNA reads as TGTGCCAGCAGTTACTTACCGTCCGTCTGGACAGGGGAGACCACTGAAGCTTTCTTT.

The sample holds a few counts of this clonotype. The chain combines TRBV12-3 or TRBV12-4 with TRBJ2-1, with 11 bases matching TRBD2. The CDR3 is 12 amino acids. With V trimmed by 8 bases and J by 9 bases, 3 bases remained unmatched. CDR3 protein: CASLAGGGEQFF. The CDR3 DNA sequence: TGTGCCAGCCTAGCGGGGGGCGGTGAGCAGTTCTTC.

This clonotype was observed many times. The chain is built from TRBV4-2 and TRBJ2-7; D possibly matches TRBD1 or TRBD2 (6 bases each). The CDR3 has 15 residues. Germline-derived CDR1 and CDR2 are LGHNA and YNFKEQ. V shed 1 base and J shed 1 base, with 11 bases lying between them. This CDR3 is CASSQVWGASYEQYF. CDR3 in DNA: TGTGCCAGCAGCCAAGTTTGGGGGGCATCCTACGAGCAGTACTTC.

The gene calls are TRBV7-2 and TRBJ2-1; 8 nucleotides agree with TRBD2. The CDR3 spans 14 residues. V lost 3 bases to trimming and J lost 6 bases; unmatched junction nucleotides: 4. Germline lookup yields CDR1 SGHTA and CDR2 FQGNSA. The CDR3 sequence is CASSLERGLNEQFF. CDR3 sequence (DNA): TGTGCCAGCAGCTTGGAGCGGGGGCTCAATGAGCAGTTCTTC.

This chain uses TRBV3-1 with TRBJ2-1; 8 bases align to TRBD1. Germline CDR1 LGHDT, CDR2 YNNKEL (reference sequence). This CDR3 comprises 16 residues. V shed 5 bases, J shed 0 bases, and the junction held 6 bases outside the gene matches. In DNA, the CDR3 is TGTGCCAGCAGCTCCCGGACAGGGAGCTCCTACAATGAGCAGTTCTTC. Amino acid sequence: CASSSRTGSSYNEQFF.

The CDR3 region has the DNA TGTGCCAGCTCACCGAGCCTAGACAACCATCAGCCCCAGCATTTT. This encodes CASSPSLDNHQPQHF. This chain uses TRBV18 with TRBJ1-5; no reliable D call. This CDR3 comprises 15 residues. V lost 3 bases and J lost 5, with 14 bases in between. Per the germline V gene, CDR1 is KGHSH and CDR2 is LQKENI. Full variable domain (remainder filled in from reference TRBV18 and TRBJ1-5): NAGVMQNPRHLVRRRGQEARLRCSPMKGHSHVYWYRQLPEEGLKFMVYLQKENIIDESGMPKERFSAEFPKEGPSILRIQQVVRGDSAAYFCASSPSLDNHQPQHFGDGTRLSIL.

This clonotype was counted only a few times. The chain has TRBV29-1 and TRBJ2-1; D may match TRBD1 or TRBD2 (6 bases each). CDR3 length: 13 amino acids. Germline lookup yields CDR1 SQVTM and CDR2 ANQGSEA. Trimming left V 8 bases short and J 7 bases short, with 18 bases between. CDR3 loop: CSSWGAGGNEQFF. The CDR3, as DNA: TGCAGCTCTTGGGGGGCAGGTGGGAATGAGCAGTTCTTC.

The rearrangement uses TRBV25-1 and TRBJ2-5; 13 nucleotides line up with TRBD2. CDR1 is MGHDK and CDR2 is SYGVNS in the germline V gene. Trimming removed 3 bases from V and 3 bases from J; junction bases left unmatched: 4. The CDR3 is 16 residues long. CDR3 protein: CASSDGLAGAEETQYF. The DNA for the CDR3 is TGTGCCAGCAGTGACGGACTAGCGGGGGCCGAAGAGACCCAGTACTTC.

The table lists this clonotype with a few counts. V is TRBV5-1 and J is TRBJ1-2; possible D gene TRBD1, 6 bases. In germline, CDR1 is SGHRS, CDR2 YFSETQ. V was pared by 5 bases and J by 4 bases, with 18 bases between. CDR3 length: 15 residues. The CDR3 loop is CASRLEGGESYGYTF. The CDR3 DNA sequence: TGCGCCAGCAGGCTTGAGGGGGGCGAATCCTATGGCTACACCTTC.

This clonotype has a handful of counts. The gene calls are TRBV4-3 and TRBJ1-1; tentative D call: TRBD1 (6 bases). Germline V gives CDR1 LGHNA, CDR2 YSLEER. The CDR3 has 14 residues. V was shortened by 4 bases and J by 5 bases, with 14 bases between the two germline ends. The chain's CDR3 is CASSPIQGNTEAFF. CDR3 in DNA: TGCGCCAGCAGCCCCATACAGGGAAATACTGAAGCTTTCTTT.

The chain carries TRBV6-6 and TRBJ1-5; D is perhaps TRBD1 (6 bases). V lost 0 bases, J lost 5 bases, and 20 bases lay in between. The germline gives CDR1 MNHNY, CDR2 SVGAGI (reference sequence). There are 18 residues in the CDR3. CDR3 region: CASSYSSLADSRDQPQHF. CDR3 coding DNA: TGTGCCAGCAGTTACTCGTCCCTCGCGGACAGTAGGGATCAGCCCCAGCATTTT.

The chain couples TRBV6-5 to TRBJ2-1, with 9 positions matching TRBD2. CDR1 and CDR2 (germline): MNHEY, SVGAGI. This CDR3 has 14 residues. J was trimmed by 5 bases and V by 6 bases; bases with no gene match: 5. CDR3 in amino acids: CASREAGGNNEQFF. CDR3 bases: TGTGCCAGCAGAGAGGCGGGGGGGAACAATGAGCAGTTCTTC.

V usage is TRBV5-5 and J usage is TRBJ2-1; D is possibly TRBD1 or TRBD2 (5 bases each). V shed 1 base and J shed 5 bases, with 7 bases lying between them. The CDR3 runs 13 residues. Germline CDR1 reads SGHKS; CDR2 reads YYEKEE (reference sequence). CDR3 amino acids: CASSLWDDNEQFF. The CDR3 DNA reads as TGTGCCAGCAGCTTGTGGGACGACAATGAGCAGTTCTTC.

This clonotype was seen only a few times. The rearrangement links TRBV6-2 or TRBV6-3 to TRBJ2-3; 11 nucleotides align to TRBD1. The J segment lost 3 bases and the V segment lost 5 bases, leaving 10 bases of the junction unmatched. CDR3 size: 17 residues. Germline V gene data show CDR1 as MNHEY and CDR2 as SVGEGT. This CDR3 is CASSPPVGTGGTDTQYF. CDR3 in DNA: TGTGCCAGCAGTCCCCCCGTGGGGACAGGGGGGACAGATACGCAGTATTTT.

The chain employs TRBV7-9 and TRBJ1-1; D is uncertain. The CDR3 has 14 amino acids. Trimming removed 5 bases from V and 1 base from J, with 11 bases in between. Germline CDR1 SEHNR, CDR2 FQNEAQ (reference sequence). The chain's CDR3 is CASSPSGRNTEAFF. The CDR3 region has the DNA TGTGCCAGCAGCCCCTCGGGGAGGAACACTGAAGCTTTCTTT.

The J gene is TRBJ1-1, the V gene TRBV7-9; D is perhaps TRBD1 (5 bases). Germline assignment: CDR1 SEHNR and CDR2 FQNEAQ (reference sequence). V was pared by 8 bases and J by 8 bases, with 15 bases between. The CDR3 has 12 amino acids. The CDR3, as DNA: TGTGCCAGCCGCCCGGGGGGTATGGAAGCTTTCTTT. It codes for CASRPGGMEAFF.